This T cell receptor (beta chain) was obtained from a study of blood T cell repertoires in COVID-19 (dated by TCRdb to the early 2020s). Broadly, across the study: Samples from collaborators originated in the United States, Italy and Spain and spanned both the acute and convalescent phases of COVID-19. Where available, HLA class I and class II types were obtained from metadata supplied by the sample provider rather than from assay-based typing. A freely available public database, intended as a resource for researchers studying the immune response to SARS-CoV-2, is where the repertoires were released. The prospective study material was composed of cDNA or gDNA derived from T cells, B-cell-depleted T cells, or PBMCs. Samples came from the ongoing ImmuneRACE study (first 160 participants) plus 1,254 subjects from 6 global collaborators. The dataset comprised deeply sampled blood TCRbeta repertoires from subjects exposed to, actively infected with, or recovered from COVID-19. Sample metadata almost always included a de-identified subject ID, COVID-19 status, age in years and sex. Study-wide conclusions, independent of this receptor: How much clinical and demographic metadata was included differed by source and by participant, and the metadata was provided uncurated.

The collaborating institutions used their own protocols to collect whole blood in K2EDTA tubes. For TCRbeta analysis, collaborators shipped samples in one of three forms: frozen whole blood, isolated PBMCs, or DNA extracted from either of those sample types. As regards this clone: Its antigen specificity is not known. Base quality data are lacking; no much larger clone is found one base away.

The CDR3 measures 14 amino acids from cysteine to phenylalanine. Only CDR3 DNA remains: 42 bases, in frame from the first base. In the germline V gene, CDR1 corresponds to MNHEY and CDR2 to SVGAGI. V is pared back by 6 bases and J by 0 bases, with 9 bases lying between the germline termini. The immunoSEQ Assay, a bias-controlled multiplex PCR, was used to amplify TCRbeta CDR3 regions from genomic DNA. On the authors' methods: Within the assay, amplification of reference gene primers was used to estimate how many nucleated cells each sample contained. Sequence reads were collapsed and filtered to measure the absolute abundance of every unique TCRbeta CDR3 rearrangement. Productive Simpson clonality was computed per sample as the square root of Simpson's diversity index over productive rearrangements. Imported from immuneACCESS, the table was reduced by TCRdb to in-frame sequences with V and J called. These copies leave out some clones; in studies compared against another copy, an unresolved V gene accounts for under half, and the cause of the remainder is not known. V, J and clone size reflect that table, while D and trimming were determined from the DNA. This sample is represented by around 250,000 clones; roughly 85% of them were singletons. Together, the top ten hold 4% to 6% of the sample.

The TCR was taken from a man aged 45-65 years with active or convalescent COVID-19. The sample taken for sequencing was peripheral blood. The rearrangement combines TRBV6-5 with TRBJ1-5, with the D segment identity uncertain. The nucleotides read TGTGCCAGCAGGTCCGGTGATAGCAATCAGCCCCAGCATTTT. Translated, it reads CASRSGDSNQPQHF.